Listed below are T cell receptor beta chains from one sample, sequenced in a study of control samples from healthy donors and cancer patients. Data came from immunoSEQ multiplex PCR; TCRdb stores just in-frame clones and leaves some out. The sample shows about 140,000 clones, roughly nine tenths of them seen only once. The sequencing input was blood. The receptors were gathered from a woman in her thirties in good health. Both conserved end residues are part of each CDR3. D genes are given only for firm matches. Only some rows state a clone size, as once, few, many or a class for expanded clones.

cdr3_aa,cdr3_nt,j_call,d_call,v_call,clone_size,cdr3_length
CAWNRDRDNGYTF,TGTGCCTGGAACCGGGACAGGGATAACGGCTACACCTTC,TRBJ1-2,TRBD1,TRBV30,.,13
CASSMEARERADTQYF,TGTGCCAGTAGTATGGAGGCGCGGGAGCGTGCAGATACGCAGTATTTT,TRBJ2-3,TRBD2,TRBV19,.,16
CASSAGVGTEAFF,TGTGCCAGCAGCGCAGGGGTGGGTACTGAAGCTTTCTTT,TRBJ1-1,.,TRBV6-5,.,13
CASSSGQGSEKLFF,TGCGCCAGCAGCTCGGGACAGGGAAGTGAAAAACTGTTTTTT,TRBJ1-4,TRBD1,TRBV5-1,.,14
CAISPEGWNSPLHF,TGTGCCATCAGCCCTGAAGGGTGGAATTCACCCCTCCACTTT,TRBJ1-6,.,TRBV10-3,.,14
CASSSAGGIGYGYTF,TGTGCCAGCAGTTCAGCAGGGGGCATAGGCTATGGCTACACCTTC,TRBJ1-2,TRBD1,TRBV28,once,15
CSGRLAGWDTQYF,TGCAGCGGAAGACTAGCGGGATGGGATACGCAGTATTTT,TRBJ2-3,TRBD2,TRBV29-1,.,13
CASSIGSAEYGYTF,TGTGCCAGTAGTATTGGGTCTGCCGAGTATGGCTACACCTTC,TRBJ1-2,.,TRBV19,.,14
CAWGTGGRTIYF,TGTGCCTGGGGCACAGGGGGCCGAACCATATATTTT,TRBJ1-3,TRBD1,TRBV30,.,12
CASGPLAGVRLNEQFF,TGTGCCAGCGGGCCACTAGCGGGAGTCAGACTCAATGAGCAGTTCTTC,TRBJ2-1,TRBD2,TRBV18,.,16
CASSQWDRGKNGYTF,TGTGCCAGCAGCCAATGGGACAGGGGTAAGAATGGCTACACCTTC,TRBJ1-2,TRBD1,TRBV3-1/TRBV3-2,once,15